This T cell receptor beta chain is from a study of cytomegalovirus exposure and HLA in healthy donors. The study, taken as a whole, reports: The TCR clusters that emerged in the first cohort tended, a later analysis found, to co-occur in the approximately 110 validation repertoires. In vitro work confirmed that a few CMV-associated chains recognize CMV antigens.

Donors were drawn from the roughly 120-subject validation cohort, separate from the roughly 670-subject first cohort. The CDR3 contains 12 residues. The V gene's germline CDR1 is SGHRS and CDR2 YFSETQ. V lost 2 bases to trimming and J lost 9 bases, with 9 bases between them. Of note for this clone: Its antigen is still unknown.

Here immunoSEQ multiplex PCR was the method, and the copy in TCRdb shows in-frame clones only, minus some. The data hold over 100,000 clones, with over 75% observed a single time. This TCR was recovered from a woman younger than 35 in good health and CMV-seropositive. Sample: PBMCs. The genes are TRBV5-1 and TRBJ2-1; a weak D match, TRBD1 (5 bases). The chain's CDR3 is CASSFSDSEQFF. DNA for the CDR3: TGCGCCAGCAGCTTCTCCGACAGTGAGCAGTTCTTC.